The TCR beta chain described here comes from a study of shared clonotypes between healthy human individuals. Study overall: The cohort had two women and three men, ages 18 to 49.

Assay used: immunoSEQ multiplex PCR; TCRdb lists only in-frame clones, some missing. The top ten hold 1.1% of the sample, which has some 2.1 million clones, about 95% seen once. The length of the CDR3 is 16 residues. Germline assignment: CDR1 MNHEY and CDR2 SMNVEV (reference sequence). Trimming took 6 bases from V and 5 from J; bases not matched to a gene: 11. Findings and caveats of the study: Generation probability values for non-shared clonotypes were lower than those for clonotypes shared by all four donors.

The naive CD8 population came from CD45RO-negative cells selected for CCR7, without terminally differentiated effector memory CD45RA+ cells. With respect to this clone: Its antigen is unknown.

The sequence came from a man aged 18 to 29 in good health. The sequenced sample was naive CD8+ T cells sorted from blood. The chain employs TRBV27 and TRBJ2-2; TRBD1 matches at 8 bases. DNA for the CDR3: TGTGCCAGCAGCCCCCGACAGGGGTCCGATACCGGGGAGCTGTTTTTT. It encodes CASSPRQGSDTGELFF.